This T cell receptor (beta chain) was observed in a study of blood T cells in healthy people across ages. The V gene's germline CDR1 is MNHEY and CDR2 SVGAGI. The CDR3 runs 15 residues. Alongside a J-beta primer mix, a sample-barcoded 5' primer served in a second PCR lasting 7 to 11 cycles. TCRdb used MiXCR to reprocess the 5' RACE reads, holding one entry per CDR3 protein. There are some 940,000 distinct CDR3 sequences in the sample; almost 30% occur only once, and roughly 10% lies in the top ten. This clonotype was recorded a few times. Sequence at one end of the junction differs from germline and may be a read error. The data also belong to a second study, concerning T cells of mothers and their children. As reported in that work: For each mother, over 8.5 million TCR beta CDR3 reads were obtained, and for each child, 2.5 million to 3 million.

The TCR originated in a woman aged 40 to 50 in good health. Sequencing was done on a sample of blood. The chain couples TRBV6-5 to TRBJ2-3, with a weak D call TRBD2 (7 bases). Here the CDR3 DNA reads TGTGCCGGCAGTTACTCGGGGGGCCGAGCAGATACGCAGTATTTT. This codes for CAGSYSGGRADTQYF.